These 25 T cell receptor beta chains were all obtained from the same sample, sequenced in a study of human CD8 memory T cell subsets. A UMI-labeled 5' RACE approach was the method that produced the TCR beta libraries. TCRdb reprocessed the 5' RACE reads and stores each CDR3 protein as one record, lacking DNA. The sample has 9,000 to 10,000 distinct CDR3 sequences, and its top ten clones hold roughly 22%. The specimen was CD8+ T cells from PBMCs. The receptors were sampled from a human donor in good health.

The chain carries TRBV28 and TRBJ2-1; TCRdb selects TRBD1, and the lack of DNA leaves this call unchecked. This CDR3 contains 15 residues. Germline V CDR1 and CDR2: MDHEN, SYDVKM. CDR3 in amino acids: CASSYPGTLYNEQFF.

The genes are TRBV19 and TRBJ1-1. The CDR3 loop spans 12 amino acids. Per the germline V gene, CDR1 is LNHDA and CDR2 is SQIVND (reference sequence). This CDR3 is CASWTGHTEAFF.

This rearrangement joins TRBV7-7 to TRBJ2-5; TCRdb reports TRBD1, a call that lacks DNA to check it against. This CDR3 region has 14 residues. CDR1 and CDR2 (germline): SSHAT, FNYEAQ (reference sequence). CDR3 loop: CASSATGTGETQYF.

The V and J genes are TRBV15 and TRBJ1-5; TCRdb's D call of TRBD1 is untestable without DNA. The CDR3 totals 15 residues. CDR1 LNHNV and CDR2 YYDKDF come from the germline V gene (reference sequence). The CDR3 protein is CATSRDRGWDQPQHF. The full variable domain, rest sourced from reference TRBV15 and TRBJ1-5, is DAMVIQNPRYQVTQFGKPVTLSCSQTLNHNVMYWYQQKSSQAPKLLFHYYDKDFNNEADTPDNFQSRRPNTSFCFLDIRSPGLGDTAMYLCATSRDRGWDQPQHFGDGTRLSIL.

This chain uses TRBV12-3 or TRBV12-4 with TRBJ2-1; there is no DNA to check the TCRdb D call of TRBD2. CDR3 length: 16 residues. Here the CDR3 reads CASSLSGAPSYNEQFF.

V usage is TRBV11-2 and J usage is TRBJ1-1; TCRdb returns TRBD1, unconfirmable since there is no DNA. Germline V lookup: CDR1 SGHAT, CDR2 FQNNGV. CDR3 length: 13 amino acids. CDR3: CASRAPTNTEAFF.

CDR3 amino acids: CASSQETLAGELYEQYF. The genes are TRBV4-2 and TRBJ2-7; as DNA is missing, the TRBD2 call by TCRdb cannot be tested. Germline CDR1 reads LGHNA; CDR2 reads YNFKEQ. This CDR3 comprises 17 residues.

CDR3 in amino acids: CASSLESSAGTQYF. This chain connects TRBV5-1 to TRBJ2-5; absent DNA, TCRdb's TRBD2 call cannot be checked. The CDR3 loop spans 14 amino acids. Germline loops: CDR1 SGHRS, CDR2 YFSETQ.

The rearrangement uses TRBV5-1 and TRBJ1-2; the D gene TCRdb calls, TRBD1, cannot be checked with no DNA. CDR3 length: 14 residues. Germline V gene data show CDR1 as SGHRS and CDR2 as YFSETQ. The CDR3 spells CASSYETGVYGYTF. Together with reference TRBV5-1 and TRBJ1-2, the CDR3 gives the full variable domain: KAGVTQTPRYLIKTRGQQVTLSCSPISGHRSVSWYQQTPGQGLQFLFEYFSETQRNKGNFPGRFSGRQFSNSRSEMNVSTLELGDSALYLCASSYETGVYGYTFGSGTRLTVV.

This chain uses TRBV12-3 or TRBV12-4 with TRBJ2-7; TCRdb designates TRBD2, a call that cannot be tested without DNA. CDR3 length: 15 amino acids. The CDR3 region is CASSPRTSGLYEQYF.

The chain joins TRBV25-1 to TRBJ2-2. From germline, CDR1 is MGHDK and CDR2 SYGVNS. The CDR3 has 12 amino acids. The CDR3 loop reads CASSLNTGELFF. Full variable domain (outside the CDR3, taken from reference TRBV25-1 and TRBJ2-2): EADIYQTPRYLVIGTGKKITLECSQTMGHDKMYWYQQDPGMELHLIHYSYGVNSTEKGDLSSESTVSRIRTEHFPLTLESARPSHTSQYLCASSLNTGELFFGEGSRLTVL.

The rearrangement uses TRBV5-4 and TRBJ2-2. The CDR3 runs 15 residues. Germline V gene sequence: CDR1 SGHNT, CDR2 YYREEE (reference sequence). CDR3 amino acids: CASSKNGGFTGELFF.

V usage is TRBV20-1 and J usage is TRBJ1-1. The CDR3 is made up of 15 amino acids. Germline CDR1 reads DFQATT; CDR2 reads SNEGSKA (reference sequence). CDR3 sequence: CSARASNFMNTEAFF.

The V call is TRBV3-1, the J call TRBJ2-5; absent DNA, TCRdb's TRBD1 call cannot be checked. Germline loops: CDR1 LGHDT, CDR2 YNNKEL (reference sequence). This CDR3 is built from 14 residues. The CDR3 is CASSRGEEPETQYF.

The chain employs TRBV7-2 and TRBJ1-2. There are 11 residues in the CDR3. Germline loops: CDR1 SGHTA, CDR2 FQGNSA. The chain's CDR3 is CASSFNSLVTF.

The CDR3 loop is CSVEGVLTGTEAFF. The chain has TRBV29-1 and TRBJ1-1; checking the TCRdb D call of TRBD1 is not possible without DNA. In germline, CDR1 is SQVTM, CDR2 ANQGSEA. This CDR3 has 14 residues.

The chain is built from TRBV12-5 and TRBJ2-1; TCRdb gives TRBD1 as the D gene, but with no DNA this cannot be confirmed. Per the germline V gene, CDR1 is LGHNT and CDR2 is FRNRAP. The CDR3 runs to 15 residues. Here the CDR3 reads CASGWTPRGVNEQFF.

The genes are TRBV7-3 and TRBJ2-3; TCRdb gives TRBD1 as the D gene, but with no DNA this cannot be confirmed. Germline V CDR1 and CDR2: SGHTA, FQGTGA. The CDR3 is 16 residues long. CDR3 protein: CASSPYEGGAMDTQYF. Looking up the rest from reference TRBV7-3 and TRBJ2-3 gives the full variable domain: GAGVSQTPSNKVTEKGKYVELRCDPISGHTALYWYRQSLGQGPEFLIYFQGTGAADDSGLPNDRFFAVRPEGSVSTLKIQRTERGDSAVYLCASSPYEGGAMDTQYFGPGTRLTVL.

The CDR3 protein is CASSPDGQTYEQYF. V is TRBV7-6 and J is TRBJ2-7. Germline assignment: CDR1 SGHVS and CDR2 FNYEAQ. This CDR3 has 14 residues.

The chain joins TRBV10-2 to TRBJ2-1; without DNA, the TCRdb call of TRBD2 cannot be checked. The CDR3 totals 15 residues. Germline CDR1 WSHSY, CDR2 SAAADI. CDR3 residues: CASSDFLAGRDEQFF.

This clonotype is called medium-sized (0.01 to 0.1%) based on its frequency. This CDR3 is CASSLAGVEAFF. The chain combines TRBV7-2 with TRBJ1-1. CDR3 size: 12 residues. Looked up from germline, CDR1 is SGHTA and CDR2 is FQGNSA.

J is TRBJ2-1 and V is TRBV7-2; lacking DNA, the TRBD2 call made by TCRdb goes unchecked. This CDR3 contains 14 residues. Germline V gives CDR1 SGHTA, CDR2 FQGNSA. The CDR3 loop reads CASSPGLRYNEQFF. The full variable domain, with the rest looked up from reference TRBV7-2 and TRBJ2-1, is GAGVSQSPSNKVTEKGKDVELRCDPISGHTALYWYRQSLGQGLEFLIYFQGNSAPDKSGLPSDRFSAERTGGSVSTLTIQRTQQEDSAVYLCASSPGLRYNEQFFGPGTRLTVL.

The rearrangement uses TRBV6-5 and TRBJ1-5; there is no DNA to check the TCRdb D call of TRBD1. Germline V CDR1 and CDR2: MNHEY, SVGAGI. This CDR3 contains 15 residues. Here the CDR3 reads CASSLRQDSNQPQHF.

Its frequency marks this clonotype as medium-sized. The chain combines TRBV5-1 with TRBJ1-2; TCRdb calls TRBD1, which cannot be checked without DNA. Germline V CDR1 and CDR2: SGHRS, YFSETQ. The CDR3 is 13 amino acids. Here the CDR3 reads CASSLEDSYGYTF.

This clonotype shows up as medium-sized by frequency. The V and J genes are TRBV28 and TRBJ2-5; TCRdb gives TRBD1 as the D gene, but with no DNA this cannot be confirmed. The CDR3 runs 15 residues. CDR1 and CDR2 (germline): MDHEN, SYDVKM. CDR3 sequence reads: CASNRHRGDGETQYF.